This record concerns one T cell receptor (beta chain) sequence. Primers used in a second PCR of roughly 7 to 11 cycles were a sample-barcoded 5' primer and a J-beta primer mix. TCRdb re-derived calls from the 5' RACE reads in MiXCR, one entry per CDR3 protein. Altogether around 990,000 distinct CDR3 sequences are present, about two fifths being singletons, with the ten largest covering less than 15%. This specimen comes from a study of blood T cells in healthy people across ages. The CDR3 consists of 14 residues. Germline V gene sequence: CDR1 SNHLY, CDR2 FYNNEI. V was trimmed by 4 bases and J by 2 bases, leaving 11 bases between them.

V and J are TRBV2 and TRBJ1-2, with D tentatively TRBD1 (6 bases). This TCR was recovered from a man between 18 and 29 years old in good health. The sequenced sample was blood. The CDR3 loop is CASSGDTSNYGYTF. The CDR3 nucleotides are TGTGCCAGCAGTGGGGACACTTCAAACTATGGCTACACCTTC.